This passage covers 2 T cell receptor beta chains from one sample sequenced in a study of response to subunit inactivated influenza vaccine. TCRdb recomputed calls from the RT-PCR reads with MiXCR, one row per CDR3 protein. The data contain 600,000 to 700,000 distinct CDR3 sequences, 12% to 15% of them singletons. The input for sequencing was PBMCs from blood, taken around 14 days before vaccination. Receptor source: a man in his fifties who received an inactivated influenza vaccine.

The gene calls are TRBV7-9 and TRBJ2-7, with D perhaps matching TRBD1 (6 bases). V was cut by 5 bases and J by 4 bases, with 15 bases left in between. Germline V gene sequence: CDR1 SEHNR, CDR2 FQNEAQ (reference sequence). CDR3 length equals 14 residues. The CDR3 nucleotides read TGTGCCAGCAGCATGATAGACAGGCCATACGAGCAGTACTTC. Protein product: CASSMIDRPYEQYF.

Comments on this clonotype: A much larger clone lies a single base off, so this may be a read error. The CDR3 bases are TGTGCCAGCAGTGGGGGAACTAGCGGGACATATGATCAGTTCTTC. This codes for CASSGGTSGTYDQFF. The chain recombines TRBV12-3 or TRBV12-4 with TRBJ2-1; 10 nucleotides align to TRBD2. This CDR3 comprises 15 residues.